The 26 T cell receptor beta chains in this list originate from one sample, sequenced in a study of tumor-infiltrating lymphocytes in primary liver carcinoma. Unsorted whole blood supplied the blood RNA, and germline DNA was isolated too. From 450 to 600 ng total RNA, TCR beta cDNA was generated with a primer in the constant region. Investigators got TCR beta libraries out of three nested multiplex PCR rounds, done with slightly modified ARM-PCR. PCR rounds one and two used TRBV1-TRBV30 forward primers with a C-beta reverse primer for 10 cycles each. MiXCR was run by TCRdb on the multiplex PCR reads, yielding one entry per CDR3 protein. The sample lists almost 200,000 distinct CDR3 sequences, approximately 65% occurring once. The sequencing input was peripheral blood. The receptor set was obtained from a woman aged 60-70 years with primary liver carcinoma and hepatitis B virus infection.

The CDR3 DNA sequence: TGCAGTGCTAGAGATGGGGTCCAGCCCCAGCATTTT. Translated, it gives CSARDGVQPQHF. The chain links TRBV20-1 to TRBJ1-5; D is undetermined. Trimming removed 0 bases from V and 7 bases from J, with 7 bases in between. Per germline, CDR1 DFQATT and CDR2 SNEGSKA (reference sequence). The CDR3 is 12 residues long.

This clonotype was counted many times. V gene TRBV11-3 combines with J gene TRBJ2-3; TRBD2 agrees at 14 bases. The CDR3 length is 16 residues. J gave up 4 bases and V 5 bases, and 5 bases lay outside the gene matches. The V gene's germline CDR1 is SGHNT and CDR2 YENEEA. CDR3 DNA: TGTGCCAGCAGCAGACGACTAGCGGGAGGGCCAGATACGCAGTATTTT. Protein sequence: CASSRRLAGGPDTQYF.

In its sample, this clonotype was seen once. The chain joins TRBV5-1 to TRBJ1-1; unclear D gene. Germline V gene data show CDR1 as SGHRS and CDR2 as YFSETQ. This CDR3 has 13 residues. V was trimmed by 2 bases and J by 7 bases, leaving 12 bases between them. The CDR3 is CASSLEEGSEAFF. DNA for the CDR3: TGCGCCAGCAGCTTAGAAGAAGGGAGTGAAGCTTTCTTT.

A word on this clonotype: Compared with germline, one end of the junction differs, possibly owing to a read error. The chain is built from TRBV11-2 and TRBJ2-1, with D possibly being TRBD2 (5 bases). Looked up from germline, CDR1 is SGHAT and CDR2 is FQNNGV. CDR3 length: 17 residues. Written as DNA, the CDR3 is TGTGCCAGCAGTCCCCGATGGGGTAGCGCGGGTGACAATGTGCAGTTCTTC. Its protein product is CASSPRWGSAGDNVQFF.

With regard to this clonotype: One base away lies a much larger clone, so this may be a sequencing read error. This chain connects TRBV29-1 to TRBJ1-2, with 7 bases matching TRBD1. This CDR3 region has 12 residues. V dropped 7 bases and J dropped 5; count of bases not matched to a gene: 7. CDR1 and CDR2 from the germline V gene are SQVTM and ANQGSEA. The CDR3 sequence: CSDEDRRYGYTF. CDR3 bases: TGCAGCGATGAGGACAGGAGGTATGGCTACACCTTC.

The rearrangement joins TRBV11-2 to TRBJ2-6, with D possibly matching TRBD1 (6 bases). The CDR3 sequence is 17 residues long. Trimming shortened V by 1 base and J by 12 bases, and 22 bases separated the two germline ends. The V gene's germline CDR1 is SGHAT and CDR2 FQNNGV. CDR3 loop: CASSLAQGWAGTSVLTF. The CDR3 DNA follows: TGTGCCAGCAGCTTAGCCCAGGGGTGGGCTGGGACCAGCGTCCTGACTTTC. Full variable domain (outside the CDR3, taken from reference TRBV11-2 and TRBJ2-6): EAGVAQSPRYKIIEKRQSVAFWCNPISGHATLYWYQQILGQGPKLLIQFQNNGVVDDSQLPKDRFSAERLKGVDSTLKIQPAKLEDSAVYLCASSLAQGWAGTSVLTFGAGSRLTVL.

This clonotype was seen repeatedly, ten times or more. V is TRBV7-9 and J is TRBJ2-5; 13 nucleotides line up with TRBD2. This CDR3 has 18 residues. J was trimmed by 4 bases and V by 3 bases; bases with no gene match: 11. CDR1 and CDR2 from the germline V gene are SEHNR and FQNEAQ (reference sequence). The chain's CDR3 is CASSFWRTSGSRGETQYF. Written as DNA, the CDR3 is TGTGCCAGCAGCTTTTGGAGGACTAGCGGGAGCAGGGGAGAGACCCAGTACTTC.

As to this clonotype: The junction shows a germline mismatch at one end, possibly a read error. CDR3 amino acids: CASSYQGSCGYTF. The CDR3 DNA reads as TGCGCCAGCAGCTACCAGGGAAGCTGTGGCTACACCTTC. This chain joins TRBV11-2 and TRBJ1-2, with a weak D call TRBD1 (5 bases). The CDR3 contains 13 residues. Germline assignment: CDR1 SGHAT and CDR2 FQNNGV.

The V gene is TRBV5-6, the J gene TRBJ1-1; D uncertain. Germline V CDR1 and CDR2: SGHDT, YYEEEE. Deletions cut 0 bases from V and 4 bases from J, with 7 bases between. The CDR3 contains 13 residues. The CDR3 region is CASSLVMGTEAFF. The CDR3 region has the DNA TGTGCCAGCAGCTTGGTGATGGGCACTGAAGCTTTCTTT.

This clonotype appeared a single time. Mismatch with germline at one junction end may stem from a read error. V usage is TRBV11-2 and J usage is TRBJ2-7; TRBD2 is a possible D gene (5 bases). The CDR3 totals 17 residues. Germline CDR1 and CDR2: SGHAT and FQNNGV. This CDR3 is CAGSLTSGRLSSYEQYF. The CDR3 DNA follows: TGTGCCGGCAGCTTAACTAGTGGGAGACTGAGCTCCTACGAGCAGTACTTC.

In this sample, this clonotype turned up a few times. A read error may explain this, as a much larger clone is one base away. The V gene is TRBV29-1, the J gene TRBJ2-7; 9 nucleotides match TRBD1. This CDR3 has 17 amino acids. V gave up 4 bases and J gave up 4 bases; unmatched junction bases: 17. Germline-derived CDR1 and CDR2 are SQVTM and ANQGSEA. The CDR3 nucleotides are TGCAGCGTTGGAGATAGTAGATTTGGGACAGGGTTATACGAGCAGTACTTC. This gives the protein CSVGDSRFGTGLYEQYF.

In its sample, this clonotype was seen a few times. The CDR3 spells CASSPRLSAGELFF. As DNA, the CDR3 is TGTGCCAGCAGCCCTCGACTGTCGGCCGGGGAGCTGTTTTTT. The chain employs TRBV13 and TRBJ2-2; no clear D. The CDR3 is 14 residues long. Germline assignment: CDR1 PRHDT and CDR2 FYEKMQ (reference sequence). V gave up 5 bases and J gave up 6 bases, with 13 bases separating them.

Comment on this clonotype: A much bigger clone sits one base away, suggesting this may be a read error. The V gene is TRBV4-2, the J gene TRBJ2-1, with 12 bases identical to TRBD2. The CDR3 length is 16 residues. Germline assignment: CDR1 LGHNA and CDR2 YNFKEQ. For the CDR3, the DNA is TGTGTCAGCAGCCAAGAAGCTAGCGGGAGGGCCTCTGAGCAGTTCTTC. As protein: CVSSQEASGRASEQFF.

In regard to this clonotype: The junction shows a germline mismatch at one end, possibly a read error. The gene calls are TRBV6-5 and TRBJ2-6; D may match TRBD1 or TRBD2 (6 bases each). Germline values: CDR1 MNHEY, CDR2 SVGAGI. This CDR3 comprises 18 residues. The CDR3 DNA reads TGTGCCAGTAGTTACTCCGGGGGCGCTTATCCCAGGGCCAACGTCCTGACTTTC. It is translated as CASSYSGGAYPRANVLTF.

Regarding this clonotype: Because it lacks the conserved phenylalanine or tryptophan at the end, this CDR3 is likely a read error. The chain employs TRBV11-1 and TRBJ2-1, with 8 bases matching TRBD2. The germline V gene encodes CDR1 SGHAT and CDR2 FQDESV (reference sequence). This CDR3 is built from 14 residues. DNA of the CDR3: TGTGCCAGCTGGAGCGGGAGCTCCTACCATGAGCAGTTCATC. It is translated as CASWSGSSYHEQFI.

Worth noting for this clonotype: One end of the junction does not line up with germline, which may come from a read error. The J gene is TRBJ2-2, the V gene TRBV11-3; 8 bases map to TRBD1. The CDR3 runs 15 residues. Looked up from germline, CDR1 is SGHNT and CDR2 is YENEEA. The CDR3 here is CTSSQGANSTGELFF. The CDR3 DNA reads as TGTACCAGCAGCCAGGGGGCTAACAGCACCGGGGAGCTGTTTTTT.

This clonotype was seen a handful of times. This rearrangement joins TRBV30 to TRBJ2-1; tentatively, D is TRBD2 (5 bases). The CDR3 contains 14 residues. V lost 2 bases and J 4 bases, leaving 12 bases between the germline ends. Germline CDR1 is GTSNPN and CDR2 is SVGIG (reference sequence). The chain's CDR3 is CAWSMGSSYNEQFF. The CDR3 DNA is TGTGCCTGGAGTATGGGGAGTTCTTACAATGAGCAGTTCTTC.

This clonotype showed up many times. The chain combines TRBV4-1 with TRBJ1-2; D gene ambiguous. Germline V gene sequence: CDR1 MGHRA, CDR2 YSYEKL. The CDR3 has 13 amino acids. Trimming took off 3 bases at V and 0 bases at J, with 5 bases between the two ends. In DNA form, the CDR3 reads TGCGCCAGCAGCCAGAGGGCTAACTATGGCTACACCTTC. Encoded protein: CASSQRANYGYTF.

The chain joins TRBV11-2 to TRBJ2-7, with D maybe TRBD2 (5 bases). The CDR3 covers 15 residues. Germline values: CDR1 SGHAT, CDR2 FQNNGV. V was shortened by 1 base and J by 0 bases, with 10 bases between the two germline ends. The CDR3 region is CASSLGAEDSYEQYF. DNA for the CDR3: TGTGCCAGCAGCTTAGGTGCGGAGGACTCCTACGAGCAGTACTTC.

A few counts support this clonotype. V usage is TRBV5-5 and J usage is TRBJ2-7; the match to TRBD1 covers 7 bases. This CDR3 is 14 amino acids long. J gave up 4 bases and V 3 bases, and 7 bases lay outside the gene matches. Germline CDR1 SGHKS, CDR2 YYEKEE (reference sequence). The CDR3 loop reads CASSSPNRGYEQYF. CDR3 coding DNA: TGTGCCAGCAGCTCCCCCAACAGGGGTTACGAGCAGTACTTC.

About this clonotype itself: It may be a read error: a sequence one base away is much more abundant. The chain uses TRBV28 and TRBJ2-2, with D possibly matching TRBD1 (6 bases). Germline-derived CDR1 and CDR2 are MDHEN and SYDVKM. The CDR3 loop spans 18 amino acids. The CDR3 spells CASSLSFYRVEDTGELLF. DNA of the CDR3: TGTGCCAGCAGTTTATCTTTTTACAGGGTGGAAGACACCGGGGAGCTGTTATTT.

Regarding this clonotype: A read error is likely, as this CDR3 ends without the conserved phenylalanine or tryptophan. The chain combines TRBV30 with TRBJ1-2; no reliable D call. The CDR3 consists of 12 residues. Germline V lookup: CDR1 GTSNPN, CDR2 SVGIG (reference sequence). The CDR3 bases are TGTGCCTGGAGTGACGCTGACTATGGGTACACCTTG. Translation: CAWSDADYGYTL.

This clonotype was seen only once. CDR3 nucleotide sequence: TGTGCCAGCAGCGACGGGCTGGGTGCTTGCGGGACTATTGAGCAGTTCTTC. Amino acid sequence: CASSDGLGACGTIEQFF. The genes are TRBV28 and TRBJ2-1, with TRBD2 matching 7 bases. Trimming at V came to 6 bases and at J to 9 bases, leaving 20 bases not matched to a gene. This CDR3 is built from 17 residues. The germline gives CDR1 MDHEN, CDR2 SYDVKM.

There are many counts of this clonotype. J is TRBJ2-1 and V is TRBV6-6; 14 nucleotides line up with TRBD2. CDR1 is MNHNY and CDR2 is SVGAGI in the germline V gene (reference sequence). The CDR3 contains 16 residues. The V and J ends lost 2 bases and 6 bases, in that order; junction bases with no gene match: 3. The CDR3 loop is CASSYPGLAGGNEQFF. The CDR3 bases are TGTGCCAGCAGTTACCCCGGACTAGCGGGAGGCAATGAGCAGTTCTTC.

In regard to this clonotype: A much larger clone differs from this one at a single base, so this may be a read error. This rearrangement joins TRBV6-1 to TRBJ2-1; the D is unclear. V lost 4 bases, J lost 12 bases, and 16 bases lay in between. The germline CDR1 and CDR2 sequences are MNHNS and SASEGT. The CDR3 contains 13 residues. In nucleotides, the CDR3 is TGTGCCAGCAGTGGGCTAAGAGCATCAGGGCAGTTCTTC. Translated: CASSGLRASGQFF.

This clonotype was seen ten or more times. J is TRBJ2-1 and V is TRBV4-1, with 7 bases fitting TRBD2. This CDR3 comprises 17 residues. The V and J ends lost 4 bases and 7 bases, in that order; junction bases with no gene match: 16. Per germline, CDR1 MGHRA and CDR2 YSYEKL. In DNA, the CDR3 is TGCGCCAGCAGCCCCCGGAGGTGGGGAGGGGAAGGAAATGAGCAGTTCTTC. Protein: CASSPRRWGGEGNEQFF.